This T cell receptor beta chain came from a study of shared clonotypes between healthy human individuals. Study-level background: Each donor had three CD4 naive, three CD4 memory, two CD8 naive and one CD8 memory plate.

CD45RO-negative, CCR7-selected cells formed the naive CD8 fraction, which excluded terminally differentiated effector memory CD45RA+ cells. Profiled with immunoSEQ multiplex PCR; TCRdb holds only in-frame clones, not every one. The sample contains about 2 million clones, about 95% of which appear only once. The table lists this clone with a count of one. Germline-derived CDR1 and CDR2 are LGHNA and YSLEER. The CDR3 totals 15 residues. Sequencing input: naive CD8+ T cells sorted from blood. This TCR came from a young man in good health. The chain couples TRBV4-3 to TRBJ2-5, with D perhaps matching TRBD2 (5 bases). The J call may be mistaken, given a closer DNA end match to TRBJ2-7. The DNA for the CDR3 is TGCGCCAGCAGCCAAGTTTACGGAGGTGGGTACGAGCAGTACTTC. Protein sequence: CASSQVYGGGYEQYF.